These 9 T cell receptor beta chains originate from one sample sequenced in a study of monozygotic twins with inflammatory bowel disease. TCRdb re-called the 5' RACE reads; one entry per CDR3 protein, DNA not given. This table holds approximately 400,000 distinct CDR3 sequences. Specimen: blood. All receptors derive from a human donor with ulcerative colitis or Crohn's disease, or a healthy co-twin of an affected twin (not recorded which).

CDR3: CASSLESERYNEQFF. The rearrangement joins TRBV5-4 to TRBJ2-1. Per the germline V gene, CDR1 is SGHNT and CDR2 is YYREEE (reference sequence). The length of the CDR3 is 15 residues.

This rearrangement joins TRBV20-1 to TRBJ2-5; the D gene TCRdb calls, TRBD1, cannot be checked with no DNA. This CDR3 has 11 amino acids. The V gene's germline CDR1 is DFQATT and CDR2 SNEGSKA (reference sequence). CDR3 in amino acids: CSYSLQETQYF.

This CDR3 reads CSAPDGGRGQPQHF. This chain connects TRBV20-1 to TRBJ1-5; TCRdb returns TRBD1, unconfirmable since there is no DNA. The CDR3 is made up of 14 amino acids. Germline assignment: CDR1 DFQATT and CDR2 SNEGSKA (reference sequence).

J is TRBJ1-1 and V is TRBV5-6. The CDR3 extends over 12 amino acids. CDR1 is SGHDT, CDR2 YYEEEE, per germline. CDR3 sequence: CASSLSSDQAFF.

This rearrangement joins TRBV19 to TRBJ1-2; the D call from TCRdb, TRBD1, cannot be confirmed without DNA. The CDR3 runs to 14 residues. Germline values: CDR1 LNHDA, CDR2 SQIVND (reference sequence). CDR3 protein: CASSVSTGPYGYTF.

The J gene is TRBJ2-1, the V gene TRBV2; TCRdb outputs TRBD1, but without DNA this stays unchecked. Germline V gives CDR1 SNHLY, CDR2 FYNNEI. The CDR3 has 16 residues. The CDR3 reads CASRPTGGGNYNEQFF.

This chain connects TRBV29-1 to TRBJ1-2. Germline V gene lookup returns CDR1 SQVTM and CDR2 ANQGSEA. The CDR3 has 11 residues. CDR3 amino acids: CSVGGNYGYTF.

This chain uses TRBV6-1 with TRBJ1-1; TCRdb's D call of TRBD1 is untestable without DNA. The CDR3 contains 17 residues. The germline V gene encodes CDR1 MNHNS and CDR2 SASEGT. The chain's CDR3 is CASSRGLGQGAGTEAFF.

The chain links TRBV6-2 or TRBV6-3 to TRBJ2-1; the D call from TCRdb, TRBD1, cannot be confirmed without DNA. Germline V gene sequence: CDR1 MNHEY, CDR2 SVGEGT. CDR3 length: 15 residues. CDR3 in amino acids: CASRNRVGDYNEQFF.